This TCR beta chain came from a study of shared clonotypes between healthy human individuals. Concerning this clone itself: What it recognizes is unknown.

Authors' analysis steps: Junction-only sequences produced by ImmunoSEQ had no quality scores, so filtering differed. Assay: immunoSEQ multiplex PCR; the TCRdb copy retains only in-frame clones and omits some. That table is the source of V, J and clone size, and D and trimming were worked out from the DNA. This table holds a few million clones, about 92% found once. Points from the study as a whole: The study found lower generation probabilities in non-shared clonotypes than in those shared by all four donors.

The specimen was naive CD4+ T cells sorted from blood. Subset noted: CD45RA+ positively selected. This receptor was identified in a man aged 18 to 29 in good health.

The CDR3 region is CASSYSTGGKYEQYF. DNA for the CDR3: TGTGCCAGCAGTTACTCGACGGGGGGAAAGTACGAGCAGTACTTC. The V call is TRBV6-6, the J call TRBJ2-7, with TRBD2 matching 7 bases. This CDR3 is 15 amino acids long. Trimming cost V 0 bases and J 4 bases; bases outside gene matches: 6. Germline assignment: CDR1 MNHNY and CDR2 SVGAGI (reference sequence).